This TCR beta chain was sequenced for a study of response to subunit inactivated influenza vaccine. Study-wide points: The authors put forward the suggestion that each seasonal influenza vaccination may bring in only a limited number of new T cells.

The CDR3 runs 18 residues. The V gene end was trimmed by 5 bases and the J gene end by 4 bases; junction bases not matched to a gene: 16. Germline V lookup: CDR1 MNHNS, CDR2 SASEGT. From the RT-PCR reads, TCRdb called clonotypes with MiXCR, one entry per CDR3 protein. The sample shows 550,000 to 650,000 distinct CDR3 sequences, approximately 12% of them seen only once. As regards this clonotype: Antigen specificity is unknown.

The rearrangement links TRBV6-1 to TRBJ2-1; TRBD2 matches 8 bases. The TCR comes from a man aged 45-65 years who received an inactivated influenza vaccine. Source: PBMCs from blood, taken on the day of vaccination. The CDR3 is CASSPPFLAGIVYNEQFF. CDR3 DNA: TGTGCCAGCAGTCCACCCTTTTTAGCGGGAATCGTGTACAATGAGCAGTTCTTC.